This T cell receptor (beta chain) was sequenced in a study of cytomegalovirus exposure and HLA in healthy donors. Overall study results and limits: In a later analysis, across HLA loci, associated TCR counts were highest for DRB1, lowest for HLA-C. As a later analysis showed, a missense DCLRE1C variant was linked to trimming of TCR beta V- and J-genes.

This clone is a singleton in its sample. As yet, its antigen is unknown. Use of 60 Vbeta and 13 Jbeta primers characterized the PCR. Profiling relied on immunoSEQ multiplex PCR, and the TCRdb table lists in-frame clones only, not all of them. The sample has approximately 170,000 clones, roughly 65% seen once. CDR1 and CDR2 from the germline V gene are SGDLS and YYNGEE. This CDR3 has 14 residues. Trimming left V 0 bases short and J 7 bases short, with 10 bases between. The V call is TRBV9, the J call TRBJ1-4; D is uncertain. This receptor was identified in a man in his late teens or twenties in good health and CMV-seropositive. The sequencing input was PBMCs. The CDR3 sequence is CASSVGASIEKLFF. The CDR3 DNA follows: TGTGCCAGCAGCGTAGGGGCCTCCATTGAAAAACTGTTTTTT.